The rows below give T cell receptor beta chains drawn from one sample of a study of T-cell reconstitution after alpha-beta-depleted transplantation in children. MiXCR was run by TCRdb on the PCR reads, yielding one entry per CDR3 protein. The sample holds some 200,000 distinct CDR3 sequences; approximately 9.5% are singletons and the top ten take around 6.2%. The material was PBMCs from the stem cell graft donor, obtained from the stem cell graft. The source of these receptors is a human donor who donated a stem cell graft to a child with acute lymphoblastic leukemia. CDR3s include the opening cysteine and the closing phenylalanine or tryptophan. A D gene is named only where the DNA matches it firmly. Clone sizes are given selectively: once, few, many, or a class where the clone is expanded.

abundance	v_gene	d_gene	j_gene	CDR3nt	CDR3aa
few	TRBV7-2	NA	TRBJ1-4	TGTGCCAGCAGAAGGGGTTTTGGTGAAAAACTGTTTTTT	CASRRGFGEKLFF
NA	TRBV20-1	NA	TRBJ1-2	TGCAGTGCTAGACCCGCGGTAGGCTTTACTAACTATGGCTACACCTTC	CSARPAVGFTNYGYTF
few	TRBV30	NA	TRBJ2-7	TGTGCCTGGAGTACTTGGGACTCCCGTAACTACGAGCAGTACTTC	CAWSTWDSRNYEQYF
NA	TRBV19	TRBD2	TRBJ2-2	TGTGCCAGTAGTATGAGGCTAGCGGGGGGGCCCTCCGGGGAGCTGTTTTTT	CASSMRLAGGPSGELFF
once	TRBV13	TRBD1	TRBJ1-3	TGTGCCAGCAGCCCACAGACAGGGGGAAACACCATATATTTT	CASSPQTGGNTIYF
NA	TRBV29-1	NA	TRBJ2-1	TGCAGCGTTGAAGATCCTATGGAACTCTATTACAATGAGCAGTTCTTC	CSVEDPMELYYNEQFF
NA	TRBV25-1	TRBD1	TRBJ1-2	TGTGCCAGCAGCGGACAGGGATGGGGCTACACCTTC	CASSGQGWGYTF
many	TRBV27	TRBD1	TRBJ2-5	TGCGCCAGCAGCCTGGGACAGGGAAGAGAGACCCAGTACTTC	CASSLGQGRETQYF
few	TRBV5-6	NA	TRBJ1-2	TGTGCCAGCAGCTTCCGGACGGCCGACCGGGGTGGCTACACCTTC	CASSFRTADRGGYTF
many	TRBV4-3	NA	TRBJ2-6	TGCGCCAGCAGCCAAGATCGGGCAGCAAGCTCTGGGGCCAACGTCCTGACTTTC	CASSQDRAASSGANVLTF
NA	TRBV7-2	TRBD1	TRBJ2-7	TGTGCCAGCAGCCCGCTTGGGGGACAGGGGGACGAGCAGTACTTC	CASSPLGGQGDEQYF
many	TRBV10-2	NA	TRBJ1-6	TGCGCCAGCAGTGAGTCAACAGGCGGTTCACCCCTCCACTTT	CASSESTGGSPLHF
few	TRBV18	NA	TRBJ1-1	TGTGCCAGCTCACCAAAGACAGGGAACACTGAAGCTTTCTTT	CASSPKTGNTEAFF
many	TRBV14	NA	TRBJ1-2	TGTGCCAGCAGCCTCAACATGGCCCCTAAAGATGGCTACACCTTC	CASSLNMAPKDGYTF
NA	TRBV3-1	TRBD1	TRBJ2-1	TGTGCCAGCAGCCCGACAGGGAACAATGAGCAGTTCTTC	CASSPTGNNEQFF
few	TRBV20-1	NA	TRBJ1-2	TGCAGTGCACACCAGGGAATTGGCGATCATGGCTACACCTTC	CSAHQGIGDHGYTF
NA	TRBV5-1	NA	TRBJ2-5	TGCGCCAGCAGCCCTCCCGACCAGTACCAAGAGACCCAGTACTTC	CASSPPDQYQETQYF
few	TRBV7-2	NA	TRBJ1-4	TGTGCCAGCAGACAGATCGGGGAAAAACTGTTTTTT	CASRQIGEKLFF
few	TRBV5-8	NA	TRBJ1-1	TGTGCCAGCAGCTTGGCGGTGAGAGGAGGTGGGGACACTGAAGCTTTCTTT	CASSLAVRGGGDTEAFF
NA	TRBV29-1	TRBD2	TRBJ2-5	TGCAGCGTTGACTGGGGGAGGGGAGAGACCCAGTACTTC	CSVDWGRGETQYF
NA	TRBV10-2	NA	TRBJ2-2	TGCGCCACCCGCCAGAACGGGGAGCTGTTTTTT	CATRQNGELFF
NA	TRBV15	TRBD1	TRBJ2-1	TGTGCCACCAGCAGAGATCCCAGGGGGCTGGGCAATGAGCAGTTCTTC	CATSRDPRGLGNEQFF
few	TRBV3-1	NA	TRBJ2-7	TGTGCCAGCAGCCAAGAAGGCAGCTACGAGCAGTACTTC	CASSQEGSYEQYF
NA	TRBV6-2/TRBV6-3	NA	TRBJ1-1	TGTGCCAGCAGTTACTCGGGGACGGTGGACACTGAAGCTTTCTTT	CASSYSGTVDTEAFF
many	TRBV5-1	TRBD1	TRBJ2-7	TGCGCCAGCAGCTTACGAACAGGGGACGAGCAGTACTTC	CASSLRTGDEQYF
few	TRBV20-1	NA	TRBJ1-4	TGCAGTGCTAGTATTCGCAGGGACGGTGAAAAACTGTTTTTT	CSASIRRDGEKLFF
NA	TRBV7-2	TRBD1	TRBJ1-2	TGTGCCAGCAGCCGTCCCGGGACAGGGTATGGCTACACCTTC	CASSRPGTGYGYTF
many	TRBV29-1	NA	TRBJ1-1	TGCAGCGTGGATTACCGGGCCCCACGCTGGGTCACTGAAGCTTTCTTT	CSVDYRAPRWVTEAFF
many	TRBV7-9	NA	TRBJ1-2	TGTGCCAGCAGCGAAATTCTCGTGGAGAGTAACTATGGCTACACCTTC	CASSEILVESNYGYTF
few	TRBV12-3/TRBV12-4	TRBD1	TRBJ1-5	TGTGCCAGCAGTTTAGGGACAGGCAGTCAGCCCCAGCATTTT	CASSLGTGSQPQHF
few	TRBV12-3/TRBV12-4	NA	TRBJ2-7	TGTGCCAGCAGGGGAGCCTCCTACGAGCAGTACTTC	CASRGASYEQYF
NA	TRBV6-2/TRBV6-3	NA	TRBJ1-3	TGTGCCAGCAGCCGACAGGACTTCTCTGGAAACACCATATATTTT	CASSRQDFSGNTIYF
many	TRBV12-3/TRBV12-4	TRBD1	TRBJ1-1	TGTGCCAGCAGTTTTAACAGGGGAGGGACTGAAGCTTTCTTT	CASSFNRGGTEAFF
many	TRBV7-2	NA	TRBJ1-6	TGTGCCAGCAGTTCAAATTCACCCCTCCACTTT	CASSSNSPLHF
NA	TRBV12-3/TRBV12-4	NA	TRBJ2-2	TGTGCCAGCAGTCAAACAGGGAGAGGGGAGCTGTTTTTT	CASSQTGRGELFF
few	TRBV12-3/TRBV12-4	NA	TRBJ1-1	TGTGCCAGCAGAATCACGGTGAACACTGAAGCTTTCTTT	CASRITVNTEAFF
NA	TRBV19	TRBD1	TRBJ2-2	TGTGCCACCCTAGACCGAAACAGGGGGATGGGCGGGGAGCTGTTTTTT	CATLDRNRGMGGELFF
few	TRBV7-2	NA	TRBJ1-1	TGTGCCAGCAGCAACAAAGGACAGCACAGGGCTGAAGCTTTCTTT	CASSNKGQHRAEAFF
many	TRBV12-3/TRBV12-4	NA	TRBJ1-1	TGTGCCAGCAGTTTAAGTCTCGGGGGTTATACTGAAGCTTTCTTT	CASSLSLGGYTEAFF
NA	TRBV12-3/TRBV12-4	TRBD1	TRBJ1-1	TGTGCCAGCAGTTTAGGGGGTGGGACAGGGTTTGACACTGAAGCTTTCTTT	CASSLGGGTGFDTEAFF
NA	TRBV11-3	NA	TRBJ2-7	TGTGCCAGCAGCCCAAAGGGGGGTCTCTCCTACGAGCAGTACTTC	CASSPKGGLSYEQYF